The subject of this entry is one TCR beta chain. This sample stems from a study of blood T cell repertoires in COVID-19. As for the study in general: COVID-19 samples from acute and convalescent phases originated in the United States, Italy and Spain. From T cells, B-cell-depleted T cells, or PBMCs came the material, which was cDNA or gDNA.

As handled by the study authors: Reference gene primer amplification in the assay estimated nucleated cell counts. Sequencing was performed with immunoSEQ multiplex PCR; in TCRdb, only in-frame clones are kept and a portion is missing. D and trimming were read from the DNA, whereas the V and J calls and clone size are those reported in that table. Of a few hundred thousand clones listed, around four fifths were seen once; the top ten hold less than 3.5%. Material: peripheral blood. The sequence was obtained from a middle-aged man with active or convalescent COVID-19.

CDR3 nucleotide sequence: TGCGCCAGCAGCTTGGCGGGGAGGGAGACCCAGTACTTC. It yields the protein CASSLAGRETQYF. The V and J genes are TRBV5-1 and TRBJ2-5, with a possible D match to TRBD2 (6 bases). CDR1 is SGHRS and CDR2 is YFSETQ in the germline V gene. This CDR3 is 13 amino acids long. The germline V and J ends were trimmed by 0 bases and 5 bases, with 8 bases remaining between them.